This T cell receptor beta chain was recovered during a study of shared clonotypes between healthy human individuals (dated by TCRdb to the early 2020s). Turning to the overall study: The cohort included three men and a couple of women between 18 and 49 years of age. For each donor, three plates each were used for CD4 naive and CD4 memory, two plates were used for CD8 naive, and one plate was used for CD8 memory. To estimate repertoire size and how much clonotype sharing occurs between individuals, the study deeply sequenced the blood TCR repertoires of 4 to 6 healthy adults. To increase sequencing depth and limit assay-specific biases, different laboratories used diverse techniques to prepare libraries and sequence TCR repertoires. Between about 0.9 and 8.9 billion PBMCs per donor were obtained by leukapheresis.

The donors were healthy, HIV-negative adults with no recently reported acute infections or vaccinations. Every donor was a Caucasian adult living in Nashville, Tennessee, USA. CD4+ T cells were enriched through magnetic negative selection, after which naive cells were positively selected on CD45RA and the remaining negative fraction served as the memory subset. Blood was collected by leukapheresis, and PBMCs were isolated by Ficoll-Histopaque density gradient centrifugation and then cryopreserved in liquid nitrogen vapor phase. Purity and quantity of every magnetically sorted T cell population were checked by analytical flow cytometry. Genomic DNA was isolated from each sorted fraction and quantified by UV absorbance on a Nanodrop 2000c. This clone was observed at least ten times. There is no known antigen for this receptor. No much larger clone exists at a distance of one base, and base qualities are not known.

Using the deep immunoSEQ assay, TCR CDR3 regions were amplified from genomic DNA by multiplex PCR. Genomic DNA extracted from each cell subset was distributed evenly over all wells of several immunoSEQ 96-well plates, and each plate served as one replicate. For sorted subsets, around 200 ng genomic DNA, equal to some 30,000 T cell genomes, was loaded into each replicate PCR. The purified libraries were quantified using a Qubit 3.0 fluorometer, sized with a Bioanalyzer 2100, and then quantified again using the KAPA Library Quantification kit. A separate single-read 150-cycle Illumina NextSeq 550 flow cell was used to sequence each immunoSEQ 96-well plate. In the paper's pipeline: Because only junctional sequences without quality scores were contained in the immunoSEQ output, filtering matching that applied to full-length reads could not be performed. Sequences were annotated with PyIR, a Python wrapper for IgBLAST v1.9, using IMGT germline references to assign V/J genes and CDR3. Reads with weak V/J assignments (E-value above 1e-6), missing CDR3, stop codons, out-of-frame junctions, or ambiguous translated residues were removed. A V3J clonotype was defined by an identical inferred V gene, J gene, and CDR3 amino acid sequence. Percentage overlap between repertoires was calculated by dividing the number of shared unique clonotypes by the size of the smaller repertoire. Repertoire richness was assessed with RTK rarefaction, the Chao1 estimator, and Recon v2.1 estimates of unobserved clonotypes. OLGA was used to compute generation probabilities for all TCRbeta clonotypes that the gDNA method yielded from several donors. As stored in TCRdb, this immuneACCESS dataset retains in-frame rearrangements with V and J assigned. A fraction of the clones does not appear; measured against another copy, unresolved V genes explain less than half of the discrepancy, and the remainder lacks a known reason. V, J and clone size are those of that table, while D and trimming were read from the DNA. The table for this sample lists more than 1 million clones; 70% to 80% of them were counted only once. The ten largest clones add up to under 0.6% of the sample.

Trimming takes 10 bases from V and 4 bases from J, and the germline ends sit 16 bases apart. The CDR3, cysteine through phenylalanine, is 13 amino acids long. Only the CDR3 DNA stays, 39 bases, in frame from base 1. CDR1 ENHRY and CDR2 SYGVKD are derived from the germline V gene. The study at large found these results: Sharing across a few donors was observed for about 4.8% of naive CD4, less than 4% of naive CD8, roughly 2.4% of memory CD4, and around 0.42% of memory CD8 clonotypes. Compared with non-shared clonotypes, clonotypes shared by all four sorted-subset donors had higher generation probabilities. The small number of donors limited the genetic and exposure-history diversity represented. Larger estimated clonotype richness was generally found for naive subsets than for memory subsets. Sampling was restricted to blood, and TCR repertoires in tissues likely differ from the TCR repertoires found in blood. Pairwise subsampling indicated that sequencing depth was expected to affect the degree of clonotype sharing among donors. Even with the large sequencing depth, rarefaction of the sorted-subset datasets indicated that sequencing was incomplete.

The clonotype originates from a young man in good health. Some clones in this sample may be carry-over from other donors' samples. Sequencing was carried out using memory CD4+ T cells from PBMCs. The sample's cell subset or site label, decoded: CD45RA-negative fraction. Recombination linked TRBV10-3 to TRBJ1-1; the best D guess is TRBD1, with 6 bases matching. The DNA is TGTGCCACCCAGGACAGTGAGAGCACTGAAGCTTTCTTT. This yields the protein CATQDSESTEAFF.